This paragraph covers one T cell receptor (beta chain) sequence. The sample originates from a study of cytomegalovirus exposure and HLA in healthy donors. The primer mix had 60 Vbeta and 13 Jbeta primers. TCRdb's copy holds only in-frame clones and misses some; the assay was immunoSEQ multiplex PCR. The data hold about 140,000 clones, with more than 75% observed a single time. Germline assignment: CDR1 SGHDT and CDR2 YYEEEE. The CDR3 runs 15 residues. Trimming at V came to 4 bases and at J to 1 base, leaving 6 bases not matched to a gene. Material: PBMCs. This sequence originates from a young man in good health and CMV-seropositive. This chain uses TRBV5-6 with TRBJ2-7, with 9 bases lining up with TRBD1. CDR3 in amino acids: CASSPGQGYSYEQYF. CDR3 coding DNA: TGTGCCAGCAGCCCGGGACAGGGCTATTCCTACGAGCAGTACTTC.